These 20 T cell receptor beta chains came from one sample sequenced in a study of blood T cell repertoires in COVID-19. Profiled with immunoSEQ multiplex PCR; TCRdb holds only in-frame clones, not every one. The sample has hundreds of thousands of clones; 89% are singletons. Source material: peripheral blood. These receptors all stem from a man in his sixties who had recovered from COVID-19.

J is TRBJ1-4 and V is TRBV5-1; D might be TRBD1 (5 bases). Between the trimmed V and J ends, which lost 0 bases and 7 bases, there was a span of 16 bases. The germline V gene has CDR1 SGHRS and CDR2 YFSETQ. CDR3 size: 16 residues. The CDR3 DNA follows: TGCGCCAGCAGCTTGGCCGTCCCAGGGATCAGTGAAAAACTGTTTTTT. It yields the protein CASSLAVPGISEKLFF.

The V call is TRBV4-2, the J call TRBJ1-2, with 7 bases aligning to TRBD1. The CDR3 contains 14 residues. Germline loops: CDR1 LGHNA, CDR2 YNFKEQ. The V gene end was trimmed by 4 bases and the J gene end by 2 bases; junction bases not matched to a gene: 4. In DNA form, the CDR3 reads TGTGCCAGCAGCCGAGACAGGGCCAACTATGGCTACACCTTC. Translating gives CASSRDRANYGYTF.

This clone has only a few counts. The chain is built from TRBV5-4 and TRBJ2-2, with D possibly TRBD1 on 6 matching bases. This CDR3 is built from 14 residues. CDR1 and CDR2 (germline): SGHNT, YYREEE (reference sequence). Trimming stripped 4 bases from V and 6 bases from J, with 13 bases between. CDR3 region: CASSPYGGAGELFF. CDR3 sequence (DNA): TGTGCCAGCAGCCCCTATGGGGGCGCCGGGGAGCTGTTTTTT.

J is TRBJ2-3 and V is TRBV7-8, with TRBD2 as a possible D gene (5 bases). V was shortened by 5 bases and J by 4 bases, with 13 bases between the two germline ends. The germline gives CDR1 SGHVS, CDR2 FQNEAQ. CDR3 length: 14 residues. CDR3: CASSIRGDSDTQYF. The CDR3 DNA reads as TGTGCCAGCAGCATCCGGGGAGACTCAGATACGCAGTATTTT.

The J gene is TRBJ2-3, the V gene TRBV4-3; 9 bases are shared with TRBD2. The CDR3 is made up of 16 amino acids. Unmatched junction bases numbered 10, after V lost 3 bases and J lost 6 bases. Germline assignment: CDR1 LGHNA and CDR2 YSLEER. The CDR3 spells CASSQGSGTSSDTQYF. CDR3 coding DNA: TGCGCCAGCAGCCAGGGTTCCGGGACTAGCTCTGATACGCAGTATTTT.

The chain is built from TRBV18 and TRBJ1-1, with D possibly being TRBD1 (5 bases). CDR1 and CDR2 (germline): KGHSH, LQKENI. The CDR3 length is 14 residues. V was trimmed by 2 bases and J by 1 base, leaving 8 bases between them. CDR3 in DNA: TGTGCCAGCTCACCAACCGGACAGAACACTGAAGCTTTCTTT. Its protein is CASSPTGQNTEAFF.

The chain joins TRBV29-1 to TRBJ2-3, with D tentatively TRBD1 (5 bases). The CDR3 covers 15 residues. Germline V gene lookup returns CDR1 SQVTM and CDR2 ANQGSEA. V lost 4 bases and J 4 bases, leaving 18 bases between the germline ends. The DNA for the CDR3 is TGCAGCGTTGGGGCTTGGGGCAGGGTGGCAGATACGCAGTATTTT. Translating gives CSVGAWGRVADTQYF.

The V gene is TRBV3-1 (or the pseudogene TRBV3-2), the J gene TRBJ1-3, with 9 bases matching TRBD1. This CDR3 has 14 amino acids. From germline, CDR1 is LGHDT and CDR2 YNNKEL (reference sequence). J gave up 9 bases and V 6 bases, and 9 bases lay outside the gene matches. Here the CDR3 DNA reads TGTGCCAGCAGTCATACAGGGGGCCCAGGCACCATATATTTT. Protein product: CASSHTGGPGTIYF.

CDR3 sequence reads: CASSLPGDDTQYF. The CDR3 region has the DNA TGTGCCAGCAGCCTGCCGGGGGACGATACGCAGTATTTT. This chain links TRBV5-5 with TRBJ2-3; a weak D match, TRBD2 (6 bases). There are 13 residues in the CDR3. The V gene's germline CDR1 is SGHKS and CDR2 YYEKEE (reference sequence). Trimming removed 4 bases from V and 6 bases from J, with 12 bases in between.

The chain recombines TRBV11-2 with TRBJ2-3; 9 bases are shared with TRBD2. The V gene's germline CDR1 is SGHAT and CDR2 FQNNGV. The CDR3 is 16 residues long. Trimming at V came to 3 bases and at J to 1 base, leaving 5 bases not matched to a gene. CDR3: CASSFERGVGTDTQYF. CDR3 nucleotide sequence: TGTGCCAGCAGCTTTGAGCGGGGGGTGGGCACAGATACGCAGTATTTT. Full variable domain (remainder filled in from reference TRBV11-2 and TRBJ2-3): EAGVAQSPRYKIIEKRQSVAFWCNPISGHATLYWYQQILGQGPKLLIQFQNNGVVDDSQLPKDRFSAERLKGVDSTLKIQPAKLEDSAVYLCASSFERGVGTDTQYFGPGTRLTVL.

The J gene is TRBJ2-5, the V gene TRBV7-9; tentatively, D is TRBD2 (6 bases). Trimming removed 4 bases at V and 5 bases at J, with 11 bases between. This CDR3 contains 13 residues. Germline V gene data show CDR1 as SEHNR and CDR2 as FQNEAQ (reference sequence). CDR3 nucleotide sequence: TGTGCCAGCAGCTCAACCGGAGGGGAGACCCAGTACTTC. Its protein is CASSSTGGETQYF.

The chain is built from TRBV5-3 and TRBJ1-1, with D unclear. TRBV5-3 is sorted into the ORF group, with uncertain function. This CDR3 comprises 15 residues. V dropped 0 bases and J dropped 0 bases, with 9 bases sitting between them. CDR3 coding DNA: TGTGCCAGAAGCTTGGGGGCAGGCCTGAACACTGAAGCTTTCTTT. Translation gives CARSLGAGLNTEAFF.

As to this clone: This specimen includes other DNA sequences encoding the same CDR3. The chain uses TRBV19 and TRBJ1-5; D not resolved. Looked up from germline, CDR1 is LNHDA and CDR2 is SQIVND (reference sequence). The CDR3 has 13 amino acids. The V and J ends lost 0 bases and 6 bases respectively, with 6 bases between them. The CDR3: CASSIDRVQPQHF. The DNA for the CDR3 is TGTGCCAGTAGTATAGATCGGGTTCAGCCCCAGCATTTT.

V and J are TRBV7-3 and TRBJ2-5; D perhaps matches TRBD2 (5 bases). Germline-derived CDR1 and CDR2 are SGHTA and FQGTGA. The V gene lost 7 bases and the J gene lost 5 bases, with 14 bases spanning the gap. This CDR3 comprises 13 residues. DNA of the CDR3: TGTGCCAGCACCACAAGAGGAGGCGAGACCCAGTACTTC. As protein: CASTTRGGETQYF.

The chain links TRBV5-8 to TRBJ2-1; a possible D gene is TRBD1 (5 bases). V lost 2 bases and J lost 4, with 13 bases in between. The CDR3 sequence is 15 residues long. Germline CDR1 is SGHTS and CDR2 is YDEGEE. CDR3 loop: CASSFLWGKYNEQFF. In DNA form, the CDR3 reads TGTGCCAGCAGCTTTCTGTGGGGCAAATACAATGAGCAGTTCTTC.

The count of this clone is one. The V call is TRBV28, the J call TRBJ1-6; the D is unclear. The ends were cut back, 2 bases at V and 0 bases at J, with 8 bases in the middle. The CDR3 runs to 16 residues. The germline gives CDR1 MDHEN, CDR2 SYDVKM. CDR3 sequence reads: CASSLRPSSYNSPLHF. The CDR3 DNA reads TGTGCCAGCAGTTTAAGGCCTAGCTCCTATAATTCACCCCTCCACTTT.

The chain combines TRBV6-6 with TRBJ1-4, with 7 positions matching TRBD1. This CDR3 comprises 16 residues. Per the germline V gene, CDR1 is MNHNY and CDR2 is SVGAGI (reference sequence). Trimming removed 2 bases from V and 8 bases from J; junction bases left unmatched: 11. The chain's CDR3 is CASSYVSGTAPEKLFF. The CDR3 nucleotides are TGTGCCAGCAGTTACGTATCCGGGACAGCGCCCGAAAAACTGTTTTTT.

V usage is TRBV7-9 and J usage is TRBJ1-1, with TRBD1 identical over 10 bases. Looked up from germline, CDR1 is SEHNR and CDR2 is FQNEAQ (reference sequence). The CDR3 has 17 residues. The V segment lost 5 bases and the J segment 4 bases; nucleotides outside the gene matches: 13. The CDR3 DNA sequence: TGTGCCAGCAGCCCCCGGGACAGGGGCACTGAAGGCACTGAAGCTTTCTTT. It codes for CASSPRDRGTEGTEAFF.

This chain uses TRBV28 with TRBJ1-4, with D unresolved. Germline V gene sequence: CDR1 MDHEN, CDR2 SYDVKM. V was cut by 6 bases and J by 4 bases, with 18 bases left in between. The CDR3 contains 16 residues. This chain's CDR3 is CASSPSKAADNEKLFF. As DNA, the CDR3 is TGTGCCAGCAGCCCTTCAAAGGCGGCTGATAATGAAAAACTGTTTTTT.

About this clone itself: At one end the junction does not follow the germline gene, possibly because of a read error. The CDR3 region has the DNA TGTGCCCTCAGGGGAGCCGGTGGTGCGGCTTTCTTT. Protein sequence: CALRGAGGAAFF. The chain employs TRBV10-3 and TRBJ1-1; TRBD1 might be the D (6 bases). Germline-derived CDR1 and CDR2 are ENHRY and SYGVKD. The CDR3 consists of 12 residues.